The sequence of this T cell receptor (beta chain) was determined in a study of T cell repertoires in cytomegalovirus infection (dated by TCRdb to between 2018 and 2020). Background on the whole study: Donor HLA type was relevant to the analysis, because carriage of CMV infection together with the matching HLA type was indicated by public TCR beta signatures. What the work shows at the level of the full study, not this receptor alone: In both this cohort and an independent roughly 330-donor cohort, the cumulative frequency of public TCR beta family members distinguished carriers of CMV infection plus the relevant HLA type. The ex vivo response was dominated by HLA-C-restricted CMV-specific TCR beta clonotypes, which also provided the single most frequent clonotype in two of eight donors.

This sample was sequenced with an Illumina HiSeq 1500. The raw public reads went through TCRdb reprocessing: fastp at Q25, MiXCR clone calling, in-frame beta chains kept. Duplicate CDR3 protein sequences are folded into a single record with the most common DNA and genes. The sample table shows roughly 630,000 distinct CDR3 sequences, and approximately 24% are seen once. The top ten clonotypes cover approximately 8% of the sample. The CDR3, from cysteine to phenylalanine, totals 14 residues. Of the read, only the CDR3 DNA is kept; its 42 bases are in frame from base 1. CDR1 and CDR2 were assigned from the germline V gene (reference sequence) as SEHNR and FQNEAQ. About this clonotype: No cognate antigen has been identified for it. One end of the junction varies from germline; a read error may be responsible.

Sequenced sample: CD8+ T cells from PBMCs. The sequence links TRBV7-9 to TRBJ1-1; the D gene is perhaps TRBD1, on 5 matching bases. The receptor's source is a human donor in good health (CMV status not recorded). Some clones in this sample may be carry-over from other donors' samples. The CDR3 region reads CVSSTGHMNTEAFF. The sequence in DNA is TGTGTCAGCAGCACGGGGCACATGAACACTGAAGCTTTCTTT.